The rows below give T cell receptor beta chains drawn from one sample of a study of spatial heterogeneity in lung cancer. TCRdb fed the 5' RACE reads into MiXCR, producing one record per CDR3 protein. The sample has 15,000 to 20,000 distinct CDR3 sequences, roughly 6% seen once; the top ten hold over 3.5%. Sequenced material: lung tumor tissue, taken at surgery. All receptors derive from a female donor with early-stage non-small cell lung cancer. Both conserved end residues are part of each CDR3. Fields, in order: clone size, D gene, J gene, V gene, CDR3 DNA, CDR3 protein. A D gene is named only where the DNA matches it firmly. Size is omitted from some rows. Given values are once, few, many or a class for expanded clones.

abundance: many; d_gene: TRBD1; j_gene: TRBJ1-2; v_gene: TRBV28; CDR3nt: TGTGCCAGCAGCACTCTGGACAGGATCCGCGGCTACACCTTC; CDR3aa: CASSTLDRIRGYTF
abundance: NA; d_gene: NA; j_gene: TRBJ2-5; v_gene: TRBV7-2; CDR3nt: TGTGCCAGCAGCCCGAACCGGGGCAAAGAGACCCAGTACTTC; CDR3aa: CASSPNRGKETQYF
abundance: NA; d_gene: NA; j_gene: TRBJ1-2; v_gene: TRBV11-2; CDR3nt: TGTGCCAGCAGCTTAGGAGTCAGTTCTAACTATGGCTACACCTTC; CDR3aa: CASSLGVSSNYGYTF
abundance: NA; d_gene: NA; j_gene: TRBJ2-2; v_gene: TRBV18; CDR3nt: TGTGCCAGCTCCTCACCATTACCGAACACCGGGGAGCTGTTTTTT; CDR3aa: CASSSPLPNTGELFF
abundance: many; d_gene: NA; j_gene: TRBJ2-2; v_gene: TRBV18; CDR3nt: TGTGCCAGCTCAGTCGTATCGGAGAACACCGGGGAGCTGTTTTTT; CDR3aa: CASSVVSENTGELFF
abundance: many; d_gene: NA; j_gene: TRBJ2-7; v_gene: TRBV20-1; CDR3nt: TGCAGTGCTCGAAGACTAGTAAGCTACGAGCAGTACTTC; CDR3aa: CSARRLVSYEQYF
abundance: many; d_gene: NA; j_gene: TRBJ1-2; v_gene: TRBV6-2/TRBV6-3; CDR3nt: TGTGCCAGCACGAGAGAGACCGGCGGGGGATGGGTCTATGGCTACACCTTC; CDR3aa: CASTRETGGGWVYGYTF
abundance: many; d_gene: TRBD1; j_gene: TRBJ2-7; v_gene: TRBV6-2/TRBV6-3; CDR3nt: TGTGCCAGCACCGGACAGGCTACCTCCTACGAGCAGTACTTC; CDR3aa: CASTGQATSYEQYF
abundance: many; d_gene: NA; j_gene: TRBJ1-1; v_gene: TRBV6-6; CDR3nt: TGTGCCAGCAGTTACTATGTCGGGGATGAAGCTTTCTTT; CDR3aa: CASSYYVGDEAFF
abundance: few; d_gene: NA; j_gene: TRBJ2-3; v_gene: TRBV27; CDR3nt: TGTGCCAGCAGTTACCGACCCATTTCAGATACGCAGTATTTT; CDR3aa: CASSYRPISDTQYF
abundance: medium-sized; d_gene: NA; j_gene: TRBJ2-1; v_gene: TRBV6-6; CDR3nt: TGTGCCAGCAGTTATCACAATGAGCAGTTCTTC; CDR3aa: CASSYHNEQFF
abundance: NA; d_gene: NA; j_gene: TRBJ1-4; v_gene: TRBV20-1; CDR3nt: TGCAGTGCTCCGGGCCCTGGAGGAGAAAAACTGTTTTTT; CDR3aa: CSAPGPGGEKLFF
abundance: many; d_gene: NA; j_gene: TRBJ1-2; v_gene: TRBV20-1; CDR3nt: TGCAGTGCTAGAGATGAAAGTTGGGAGAACTATGGCTACACCTTC; CDR3aa: CSARDESWENYGYTF
abundance: NA; d_gene: TRBD2; j_gene: TRBJ2-7; v_gene: TRBV5-6; CDR3nt: TGTGCCAGCAGCTTGACTAGCGGGAGGAGCGAGCAGTACTTC; CDR3aa: CASSLTSGRSEQYF
abundance: many; d_gene: TRBD1; j_gene: TRBJ1-2; v_gene: TRBV6-5; CDR3nt: TGTGCCAGCAGCCGACTTGGACAGGGGCAAGACGGCTACACCTTC; CDR3aa: CASSRLGQGQDGYTF
abundance: many; d_gene: TRBD2; j_gene: TRBJ2-7; v_gene: TRBV10-1; CDR3nt: TGCGCCAGAAGGCGGGAGCGCCACGAGCAGTACTTC; CDR3aa: CARRRERHEQYF
abundance: many; d_gene: NA; j_gene: TRBJ2-5; v_gene: TRBV7-2; CDR3nt: TGTGCCAGCAGCCCTAGTGTGGAAGAGACCCAGTACTTC; CDR3aa: CASSPSVEETQYF
abundance: medium-sized; d_gene: NA; j_gene: TRBJ1-3; v_gene: TRBV9; CDR3nt: TGTGCCAGCAGCGCCAGATCGGACAAAAGAAACACCATATATTTT; CDR3aa: CASSARSDKRNTIYF
abundance: many; d_gene: NA; j_gene: TRBJ2-2; v_gene: TRBV7-8; CDR3nt: TGTGCCAGCAGCTTAAGACGTCGGGGTCTCACCGGGGAGCTGTTTTTT; CDR3aa: CASSLRRRGLTGELFF
abundance: NA; d_gene: TRBD1; j_gene: TRBJ2-5; v_gene: TRBV28; CDR3nt: TGTGCCAGCAGTGCCGCGACAGGGGAAGAGACCCAGTACTTC; CDR3aa: CASSAATGEETQYF
abundance: many; d_gene: NA; j_gene: TRBJ2-7; v_gene: TRBV20-1; CDR3nt: TGCAGTGCTAGAGATCGAGCAGGATACGAGCAGTACTTC; CDR3aa: CSARDRAGYEQYF
abundance: many; d_gene: TRBD2; j_gene: TRBJ2-2; v_gene: TRBV5-4; CDR3nt: TGTGCCAGCAGCTTGGGGCTAGCGGTCACCGGGGAGCTGTTTTTT; CDR3aa: CASSLGLAVTGELFF
abundance: many; d_gene: NA; j_gene: TRBJ2-2; v_gene: TRBV20-1; CDR3nt: TGCAGTGCTAGAGGGACCAGGGAGATGAACACCGGGGAGCTGTTTTTT; CDR3aa: CSARGTREMNTGELFF
abundance: many; d_gene: TRBD1; j_gene: TRBJ2-7; v_gene: TRBV18; CDR3nt: TGTGCCAGCTCACCTGACAGGGGGGGTTCTCTCGAGCAGTACTTC; CDR3aa: CASSPDRGGSLEQYF
abundance: few; d_gene: NA; j_gene: TRBJ1-3; v_gene: TRBV2; CDR3nt: TGTGCCAGCAGTTCAGGGAAAGCGGCTGGAAACACCATATATTTT; CDR3aa: CASSSGKAAGNTIYF
abundance: many; d_gene: TRBD2; j_gene: TRBJ2-1; v_gene: TRBV7-6; CDR3nt: TGTGCCAGCACCTCGGGGACTAGCGGGAGGGCCGCCTACAATGAGCAGTTCTTC; CDR3aa: CASTSGTSGRAAYNEQFF
abundance: many; d_gene: TRBD2; j_gene: TRBJ2-1; v_gene: TRBV27; CDR3nt: TGTGCCAGCAGAGCGGGACTAGCGGGACCCTACAATGAGCAGTTCTTC; CDR3aa: CASRAGLAGPYNEQFF
abundance: many; d_gene: NA; j_gene: TRBJ1-4; v_gene: TRBV4-2; CDR3nt: TGTGCCAGCAGCCAATCGACGGCGGGGTCGGCTAATGAAAAACTGTTTTTT; CDR3aa: CASSQSTAGSANEKLFF
abundance: many; d_gene: TRBD2; j_gene: TRBJ2-1; v_gene: TRBV28; CDR3nt: TGTGCCAGCCCCCCCTCGGGGGGGGCCTACAATGAGCAGTTCTTC; CDR3aa: CASPPSGGAYNEQFF